This T cell receptor beta chain stems from a study of T-cell reconstitution after alpha-beta-depleted transplantation in children. The CDR3 loop spans 16 amino acids. Germline V gene sequence: CDR1 MGHRA, CDR2 YSYEKL. Trimming pared 1 base from V and 3 bases from J, leaving 13 bases between. Preparation of the TCRbeta library involved a method that used unique molecular identifiers. TCRdb processed the PCR reads anew with MiXCR; each CDR3 protein has one entry. The sample has 800,000 to 1,000,000 distinct CDR3 sequences, under 30% seen once. This receptor was obtained from a boy under three years old who had a stem cell transplant for SCID, so the T cells may come from the graft donor. The chain links TRBV4-1 to TRBJ2-1; perhaps TRBD2 as D (6 bases). The source material was PBMCs, mostly from graft donor cells, sampled 360 days after TCRalphabeta/CD19-depleted stem cell transplant. CDR3 in amino acids: CASSQGRTGGYNEQFF. CDR3 bases: TGCGCCAGCAGCCAAGGCAGAACCGGGGGCTACAATGAGCAGTTCTTC.